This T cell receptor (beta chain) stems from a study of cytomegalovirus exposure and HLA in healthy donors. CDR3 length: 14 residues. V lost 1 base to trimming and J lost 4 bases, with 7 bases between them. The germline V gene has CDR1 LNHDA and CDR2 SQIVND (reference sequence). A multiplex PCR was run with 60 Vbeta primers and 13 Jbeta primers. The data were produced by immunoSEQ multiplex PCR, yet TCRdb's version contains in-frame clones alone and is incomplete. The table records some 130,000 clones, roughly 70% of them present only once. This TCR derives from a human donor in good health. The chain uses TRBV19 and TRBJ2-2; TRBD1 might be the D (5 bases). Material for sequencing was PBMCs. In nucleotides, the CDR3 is TGTGCCAGTAGTATAGGACAGTCCACCGGGGAGCTGTTTTTT. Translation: CASSIGQSTGELFF.